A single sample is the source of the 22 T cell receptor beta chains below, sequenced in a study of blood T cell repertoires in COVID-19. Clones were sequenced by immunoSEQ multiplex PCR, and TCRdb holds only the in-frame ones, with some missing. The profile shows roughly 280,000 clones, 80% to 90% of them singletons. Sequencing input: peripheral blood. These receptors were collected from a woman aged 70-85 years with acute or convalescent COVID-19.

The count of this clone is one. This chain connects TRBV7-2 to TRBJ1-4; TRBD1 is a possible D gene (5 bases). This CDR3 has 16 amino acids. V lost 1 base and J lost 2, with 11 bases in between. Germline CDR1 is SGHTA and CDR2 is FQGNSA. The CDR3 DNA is TGTGCCAGCAGCTTAGAGGGCAGGGCTACTAATGAAAAACTGTTTTTT. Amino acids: CASSLEGRATNEKLFF.

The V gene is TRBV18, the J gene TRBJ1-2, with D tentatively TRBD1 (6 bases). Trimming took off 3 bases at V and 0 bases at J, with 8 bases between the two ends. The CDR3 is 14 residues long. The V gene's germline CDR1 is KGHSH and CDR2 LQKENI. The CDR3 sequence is CASSPGAANYGYTF. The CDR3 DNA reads TGTGCCAGCTCACCGGGGGCTGCTAACTATGGCTACACCTTC.

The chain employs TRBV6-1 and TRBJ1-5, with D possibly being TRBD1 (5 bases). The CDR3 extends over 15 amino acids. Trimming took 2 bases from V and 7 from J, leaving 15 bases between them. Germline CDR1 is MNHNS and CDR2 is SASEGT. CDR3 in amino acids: CASSEHVGGKQPQHF. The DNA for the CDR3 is TGTGCCAGCAGTGAACATGTCGGGGGGAAGCAGCCCCAGCATTTT.

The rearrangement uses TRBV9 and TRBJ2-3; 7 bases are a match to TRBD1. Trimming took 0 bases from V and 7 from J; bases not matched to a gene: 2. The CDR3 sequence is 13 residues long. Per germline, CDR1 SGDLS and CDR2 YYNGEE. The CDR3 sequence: CASSVEGANTQYF. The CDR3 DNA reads TGTGCCAGCAGCGTAGAGGGGGCGAATACGCAGTATTTT.

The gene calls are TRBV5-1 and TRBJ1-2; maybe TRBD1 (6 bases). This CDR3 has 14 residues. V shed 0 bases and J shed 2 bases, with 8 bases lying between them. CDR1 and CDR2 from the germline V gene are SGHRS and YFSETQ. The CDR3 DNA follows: TGCGCCAGCAGCTTGGCTGGGGGCAACTATGGCTACACCTTC. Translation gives CASSLAGGNYGYTF.

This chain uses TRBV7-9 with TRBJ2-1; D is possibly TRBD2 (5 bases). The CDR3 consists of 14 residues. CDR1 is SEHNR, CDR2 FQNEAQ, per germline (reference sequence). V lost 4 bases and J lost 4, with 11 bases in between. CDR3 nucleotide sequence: TGTGCCAGCAGCTCCAGGACTGTATACAATGAGCAGTTCTTC. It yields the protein CASSSRTVYNEQFF.

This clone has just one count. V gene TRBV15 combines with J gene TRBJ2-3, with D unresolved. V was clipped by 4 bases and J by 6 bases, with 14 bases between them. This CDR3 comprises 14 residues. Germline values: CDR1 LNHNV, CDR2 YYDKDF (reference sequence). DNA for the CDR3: TGTGCCACCAGCACCCCGGGTGGTGGGGATACGCAGTATTTT. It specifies CATSTPGGGDTQYF.

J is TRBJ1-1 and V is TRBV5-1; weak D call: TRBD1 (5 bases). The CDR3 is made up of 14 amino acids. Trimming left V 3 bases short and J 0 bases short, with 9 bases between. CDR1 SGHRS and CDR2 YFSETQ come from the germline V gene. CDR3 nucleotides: TGCGCCAGCAGCTCTGGGGCTCTGAACACTGAAGCTTTCTTT. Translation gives CASSSGALNTEAFF.

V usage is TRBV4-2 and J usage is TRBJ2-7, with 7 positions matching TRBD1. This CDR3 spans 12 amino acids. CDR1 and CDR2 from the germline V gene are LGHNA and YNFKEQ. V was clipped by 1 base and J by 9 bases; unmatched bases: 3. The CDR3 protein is CASSQGQGGQYF. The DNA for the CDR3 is TGTGCCAGCAGCCAAGGACAGGGTGGGCAGTACTTC.

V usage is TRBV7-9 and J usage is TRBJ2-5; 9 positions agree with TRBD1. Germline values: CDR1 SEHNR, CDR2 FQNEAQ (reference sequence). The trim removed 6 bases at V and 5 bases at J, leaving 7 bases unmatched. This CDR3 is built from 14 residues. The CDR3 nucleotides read TGTGCCAGCAGTCTAGGACAGGGGAAGGAGACCCAGTACTTC. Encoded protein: CASSLGQGKETQYF.

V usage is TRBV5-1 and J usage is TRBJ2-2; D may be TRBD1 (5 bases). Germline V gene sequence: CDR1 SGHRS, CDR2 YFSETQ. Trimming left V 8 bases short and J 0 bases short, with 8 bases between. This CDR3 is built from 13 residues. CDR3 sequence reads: CASIQANTGELFF. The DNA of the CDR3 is TGCGCCAGTATACAGGCGAACACCGGGGAGCTGTTTTTT.

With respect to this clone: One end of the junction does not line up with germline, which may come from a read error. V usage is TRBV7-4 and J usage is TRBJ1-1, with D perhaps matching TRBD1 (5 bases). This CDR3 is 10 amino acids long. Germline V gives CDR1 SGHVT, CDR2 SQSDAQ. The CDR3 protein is CASSSGLSRF. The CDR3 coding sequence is TGTGCCAGCAGCTCAGGGCTCTCCCGTTTT.

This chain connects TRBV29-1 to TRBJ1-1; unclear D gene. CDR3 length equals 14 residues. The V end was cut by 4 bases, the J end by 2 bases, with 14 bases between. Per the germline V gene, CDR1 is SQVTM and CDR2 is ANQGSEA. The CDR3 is CSVGKGGLNTEAFF. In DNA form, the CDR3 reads TGCAGCGTTGGCAAGGGCGGACTAAACACTGAAGCTTTCTTT.

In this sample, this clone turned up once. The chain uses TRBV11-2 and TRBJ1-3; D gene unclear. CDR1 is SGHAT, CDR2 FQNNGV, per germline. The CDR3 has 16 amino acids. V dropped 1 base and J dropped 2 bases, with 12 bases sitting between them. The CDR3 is CASSLVGGSPGNTIYF. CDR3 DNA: TGTGCCAGCAGCTTAGTCGGAGGATCCCCTGGAAACACCATATATTTT.

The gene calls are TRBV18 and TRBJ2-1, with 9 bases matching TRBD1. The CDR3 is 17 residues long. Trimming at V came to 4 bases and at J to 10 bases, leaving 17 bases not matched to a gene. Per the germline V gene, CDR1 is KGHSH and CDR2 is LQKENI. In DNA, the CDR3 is TGTGCCAGCTCACTCCTCTCCCCGGGACAGGGAGTAAACGAGCAGTTCTTC. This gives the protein CASSLLSPGQGVNEQFF. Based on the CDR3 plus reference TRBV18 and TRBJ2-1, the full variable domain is NAGVMQNPRHLVRRRGQEARLRCSPMKGHSHVYWYRQLPEEGLKFMVYLQKENIIDESGMPKERFSAEFPKEGPSILRIQQVVRGDSAAYFCASSLLSPGQGVNEQFFGPGTRLTVL.

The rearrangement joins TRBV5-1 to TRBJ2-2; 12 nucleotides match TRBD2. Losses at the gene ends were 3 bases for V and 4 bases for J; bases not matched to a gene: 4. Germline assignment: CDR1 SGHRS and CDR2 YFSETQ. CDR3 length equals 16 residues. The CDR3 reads CASSWMTSGGTGELFF. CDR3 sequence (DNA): TGCGCCAGCAGCTGGATGACTAGCGGGGGCACCGGGGAGCTGTTTTTT.

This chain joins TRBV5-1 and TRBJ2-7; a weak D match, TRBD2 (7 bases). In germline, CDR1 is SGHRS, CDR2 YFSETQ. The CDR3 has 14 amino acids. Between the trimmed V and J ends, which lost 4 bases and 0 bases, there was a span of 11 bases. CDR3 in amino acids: CASSVRGGSYEQYF. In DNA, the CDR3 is TGCGCCAGCAGCGTTAGGGGGGGCTCCTACGAGCAGTACTTC.

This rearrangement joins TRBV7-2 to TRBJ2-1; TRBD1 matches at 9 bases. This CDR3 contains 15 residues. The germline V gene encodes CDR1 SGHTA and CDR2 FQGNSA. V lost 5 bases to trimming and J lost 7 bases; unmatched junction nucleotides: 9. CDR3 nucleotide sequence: TGTGCCAGCAGCCTCCGGACAGGGGTGGAGAATGAGCAGTTCTTC. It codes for CASSLRTGVENEQFF.

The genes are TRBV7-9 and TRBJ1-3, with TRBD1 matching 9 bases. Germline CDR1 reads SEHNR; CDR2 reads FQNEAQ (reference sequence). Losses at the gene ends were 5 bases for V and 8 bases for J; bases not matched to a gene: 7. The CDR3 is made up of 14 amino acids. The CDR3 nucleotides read TGTGCCAGCAGCCCCGGGACAGGGATAGACACCATATATTTT. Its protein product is CASSPGTGIDTIYF.

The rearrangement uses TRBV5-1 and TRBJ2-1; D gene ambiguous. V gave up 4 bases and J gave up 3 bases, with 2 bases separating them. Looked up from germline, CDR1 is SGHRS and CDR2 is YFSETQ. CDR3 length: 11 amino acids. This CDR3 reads CASSLYNEQFF. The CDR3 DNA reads TGCGCCAGCAGCCTCTACAATGAGCAGTTCTTC.

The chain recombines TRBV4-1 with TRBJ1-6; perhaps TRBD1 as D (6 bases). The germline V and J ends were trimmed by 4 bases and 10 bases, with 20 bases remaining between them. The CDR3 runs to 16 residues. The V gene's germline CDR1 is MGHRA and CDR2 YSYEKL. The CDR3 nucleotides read TGCGCCAGCAGCCGAGAAGCGACAGGAGTCGGGTCACCCCTCCACTTT. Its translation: CASSREATGVGSPLHF.

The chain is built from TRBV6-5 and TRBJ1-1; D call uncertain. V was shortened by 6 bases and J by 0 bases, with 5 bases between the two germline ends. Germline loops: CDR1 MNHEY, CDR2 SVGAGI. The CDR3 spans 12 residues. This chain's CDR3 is CASSRVNTEAFF. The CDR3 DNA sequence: TGTGCCAGCAGCCGGGTGAACACTGAAGCTTTCTTT.